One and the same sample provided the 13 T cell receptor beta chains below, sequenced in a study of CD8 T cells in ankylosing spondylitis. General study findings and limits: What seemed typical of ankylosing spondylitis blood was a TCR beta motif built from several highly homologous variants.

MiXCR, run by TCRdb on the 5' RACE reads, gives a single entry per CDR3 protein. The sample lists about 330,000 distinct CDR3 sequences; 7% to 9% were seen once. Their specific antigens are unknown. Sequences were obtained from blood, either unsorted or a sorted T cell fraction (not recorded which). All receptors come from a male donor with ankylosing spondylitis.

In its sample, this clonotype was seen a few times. The CDR3 DNA reads as TGTGCCAGCAGTTTAGACCAGGGGTACAACGGCTACACCTTC. As protein: CASSLDQGYNGYTF. The J gene is TRBJ1-2, the V gene TRBV12-3 or TRBV12-4; D is perhaps TRBD1 (6 bases). The CDR3 sequence is 14 residues long. Trimming took off 1 base at V and 8 bases at J, with 14 bases between the two ends.

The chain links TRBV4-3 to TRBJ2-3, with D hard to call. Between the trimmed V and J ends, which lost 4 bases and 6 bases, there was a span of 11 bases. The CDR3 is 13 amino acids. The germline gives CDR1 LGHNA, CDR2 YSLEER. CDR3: CASSPYRRDTQYF. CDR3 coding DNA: TGCGCCAGCAGCCCCTACCGAAGGGATACGCAGTATTTT.

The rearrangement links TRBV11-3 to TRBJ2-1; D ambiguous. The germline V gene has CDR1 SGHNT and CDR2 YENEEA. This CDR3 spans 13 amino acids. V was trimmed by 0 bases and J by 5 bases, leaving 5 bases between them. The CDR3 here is CASSLDVDNEQFF. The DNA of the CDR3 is TGTGCCAGCAGCTTAGATGTTGACAATGAGCAGTTCTTC. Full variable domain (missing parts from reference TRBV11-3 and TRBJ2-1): EAGVVQSPRYKIIEKKQPVAFWCNPISGHNTLYWYLQNLGQGPELLIRYENEEAVDDSQLPKDRFSAERLKGVDSTLKIQPAELGDSAVYLCASSLDVDNEQFFGPGTRLTVL.

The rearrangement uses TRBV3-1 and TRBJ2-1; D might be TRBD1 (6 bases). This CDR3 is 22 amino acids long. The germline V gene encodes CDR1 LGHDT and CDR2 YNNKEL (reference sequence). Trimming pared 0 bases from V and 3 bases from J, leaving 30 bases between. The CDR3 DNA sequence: TGTGCCAGCAGCCAAGAATATATGGACAGTAAACCTTTAAAGGGGAGCTACAATGAGCAGTTCTTC. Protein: CASSQEYMDSKPLKGSYNEQFF.

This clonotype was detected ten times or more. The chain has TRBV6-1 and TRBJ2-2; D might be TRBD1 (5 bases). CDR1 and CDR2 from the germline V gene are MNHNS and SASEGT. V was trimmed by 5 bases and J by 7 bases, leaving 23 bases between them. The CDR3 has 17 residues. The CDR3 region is CASSLVWGPTWDGELFF. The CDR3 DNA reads TGTGCCAGCAGTCTTGTTTGGGGCCCCACGTGGGACGGGGAGCTGTTTTTT.

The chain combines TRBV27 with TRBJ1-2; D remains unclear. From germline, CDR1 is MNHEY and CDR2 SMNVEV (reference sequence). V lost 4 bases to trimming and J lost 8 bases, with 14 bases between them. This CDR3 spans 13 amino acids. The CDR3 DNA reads TGTGCCAGCAGTTCCCCCCCGAAAGGGGGCTACACCTTC. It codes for CASSSPPKGGYTF.

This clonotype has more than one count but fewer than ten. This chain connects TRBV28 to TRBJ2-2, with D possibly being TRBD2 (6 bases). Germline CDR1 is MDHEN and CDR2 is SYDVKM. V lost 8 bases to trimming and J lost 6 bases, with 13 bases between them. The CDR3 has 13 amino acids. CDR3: CASLVAGSGELFF. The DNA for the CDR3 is TGTGCCAGCTTGGTTGCGGGATCCGGGGAGCTGTTTTTT.

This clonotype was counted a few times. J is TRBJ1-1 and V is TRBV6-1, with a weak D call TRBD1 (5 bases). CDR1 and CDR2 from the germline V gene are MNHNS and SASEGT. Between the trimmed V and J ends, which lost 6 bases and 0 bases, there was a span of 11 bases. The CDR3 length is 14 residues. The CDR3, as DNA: TGTGCCAGCAGAATAGACAGTATGAACACTGAAGCTTTCTTT. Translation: CASRIDSMNTEAFF.

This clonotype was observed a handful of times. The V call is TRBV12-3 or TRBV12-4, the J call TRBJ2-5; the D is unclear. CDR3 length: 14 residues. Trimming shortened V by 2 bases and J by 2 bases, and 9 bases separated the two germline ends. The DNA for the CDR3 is TGTGCCAGCAGTTTAATAGGGTTACAAGAGACCCAGTACTTC. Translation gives CASSLIGLQETQYF.

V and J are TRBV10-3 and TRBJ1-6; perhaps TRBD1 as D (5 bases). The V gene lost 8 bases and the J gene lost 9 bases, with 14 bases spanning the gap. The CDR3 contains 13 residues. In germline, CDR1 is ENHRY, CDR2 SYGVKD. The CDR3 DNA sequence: TGTGCCATCGGGAGCAGGGCGACTTCACCCCTCCACTTT. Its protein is CAIGSRATSPLHF.

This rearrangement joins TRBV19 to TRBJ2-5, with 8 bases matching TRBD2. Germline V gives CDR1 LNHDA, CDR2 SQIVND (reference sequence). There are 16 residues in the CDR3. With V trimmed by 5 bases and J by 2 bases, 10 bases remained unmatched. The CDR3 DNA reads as TGTGCCAGTAGTGGCCTAGCGGGTGGAGGGCAAGAGACCCAGTACTTC. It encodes CASSGLAGGGQETQYF.

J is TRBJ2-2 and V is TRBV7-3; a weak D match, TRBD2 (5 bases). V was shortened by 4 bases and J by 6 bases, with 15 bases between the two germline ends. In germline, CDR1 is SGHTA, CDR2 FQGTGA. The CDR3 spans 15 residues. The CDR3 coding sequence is TGTGCCAGCAGCTCCCCCGGGGAGTTTCCCGGGGAGCTGTTTTTT. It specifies CASSSPGEFPGELFF.

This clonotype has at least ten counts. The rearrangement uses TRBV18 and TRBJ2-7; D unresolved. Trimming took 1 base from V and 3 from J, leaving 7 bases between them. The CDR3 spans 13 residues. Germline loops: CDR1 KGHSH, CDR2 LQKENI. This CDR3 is CASSPLYNYEQYF. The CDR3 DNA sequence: TGTGCCAGCTCACCACTTTATAACTACGAGCAGTACTTC.